The text below deals with one T cell receptor (beta chain). This clone was recorded only once. What this receptor recognizes is not known. Base qualities are missing; no much larger clone stands one base away. From the germline V gene, CDR1 is SQVTM and CDR2 is ANQGSEA. V has 7 bases trimmed and J has 8 bases trimmed; junction bases matching no gene number 8. Including cysteine and phenylalanine, the CDR3 has 13 amino acids. Only the CDR3 portion is preserved as DNA: 39 bases, with reading frame beginning at the first base. This sample is drawn from a study of blood T cell repertoires in COVID-19 (dated by TCRdb to the early 2020s). Background for the entire study: Samples covering the acute and convalescent phases of COVID-19 were provided by collaborators in the United States, Italy and Spain. The prospective study material was composed of cDNA or gDNA derived from T cells, B-cell-depleted T cells, or PBMCs. The dataset comprised deeply sampled blood TCRbeta repertoires from subjects exposed to, actively infected with, or recovered from COVID-19. The repertoires were made available in a free public database intended to serve as a resource for research on the immune response to SARS-CoV-2. The samples were drawn from two sources: the first 160 participants of the ongoing ImmuneRACE study, and some 1,300 subjects contributed by 6 global collaborators. The sample metadata nearly always contained a de-identified subject ID, COVID-19 status, age in years and sex. Where available, HLA class I and class II types were obtained from metadata supplied by the sample provider rather than from assay-based typing.

TCRbeta CDR3 regions were amplified from genomic DNA by means of the immunoSEQ Assay, a bias-controlled multiplex PCR. As for how the authors treated the data: The number of nucleated cells in each sample was estimated by amplification of reference gene primers within the assay. To quantify the absolute abundance of each unique TCRbeta CDR3 rearrangement, sequence reads were collapsed and filtered. For each sample, productive Simpson clonality was calculated by taking the square root of Simpson's diversity index across productive rearrangements. TCRdb mirrors the immuneACCESS table, restricted to in-frame sequences. Some clones are absent from its copies; in checked studies, under half trace to an unresolved V gene, and the reason for the others is unknown. V, J and clone size are those of that table, while D and trimming were read from the DNA. In all, the sample holds about 100,000 clones, and around four fifths of those were seen once. Roughly an eighth of the sample belongs to the ten largest clones.

Collaborating institutions collected whole blood in K2EDTA tubes following their own protocols. For TCRbeta analysis, collaborator samples were shipped as frozen whole blood, as isolated PBMCs, or as DNA extracted from either sample type. Study-wide findings and limitations: The amount of clinical and demographic metadata varied by source and participant and was provided uncurated.

The TCR originated in a woman aged 70-85 years with acute or convalescent COVID-19. Material: peripheral blood. The V gene is TRBV29-1 and the J gene is TRBJ1-6; 7 bases in between match TRBD1. In nucleotide form, the sequence is TGCAGCGCCCCAGGGGGGTTCGATTCACCCCTCCACTTT. This is translated as CSAPGGFDSPLHF.